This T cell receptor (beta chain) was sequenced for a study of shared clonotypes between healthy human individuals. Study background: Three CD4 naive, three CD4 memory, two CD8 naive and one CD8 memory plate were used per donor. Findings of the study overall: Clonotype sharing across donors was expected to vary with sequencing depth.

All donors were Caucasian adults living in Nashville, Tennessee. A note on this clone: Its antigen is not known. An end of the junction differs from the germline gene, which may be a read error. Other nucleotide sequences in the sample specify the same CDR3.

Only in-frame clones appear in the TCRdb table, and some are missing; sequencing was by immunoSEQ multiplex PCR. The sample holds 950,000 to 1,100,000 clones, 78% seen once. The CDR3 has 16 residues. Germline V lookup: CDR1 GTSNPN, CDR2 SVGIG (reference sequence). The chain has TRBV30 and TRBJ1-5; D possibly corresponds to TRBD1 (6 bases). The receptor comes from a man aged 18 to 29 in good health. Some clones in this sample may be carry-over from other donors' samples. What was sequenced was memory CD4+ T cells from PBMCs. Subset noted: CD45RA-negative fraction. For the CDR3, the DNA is TGTGCCTGGAGTGTAGGGGGTGACTATAGCAATCAGCCCCAGCATTTC. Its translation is CAWSVGGDYSNQPQHF.